Presented here are 29 T cell receptor beta chains from one specimen sequenced in a study of cytomegalovirus exposure and HLA in healthy donors (dated by TCRdb to 2017 to 2019). The library was made by the immunoSEQ multiplex PCR assay. A mixture of 60 forward primers for TCR Vbeta segments and 13 reverse primers for TCR Jbeta segments was used in the multiplex PCR. TCRdb re-hosts the immuneACCESS table, in-frame sequences only. Its copies lack some clones; in the studies checked, an unresolved V gene accounts for under half of them, and the cause for the rest is not known. This sample lists about 160,000 clones; less than 90% were detected once. The top ten clonotypes cover roughly 6.2% of the sample. The sequencing sample was made of PBMCs. Every receptor here comes from a male donor in good health and CMV-seropositive.

This clone has just one count. The chain couples TRBV27 to TRBJ2-1; 10 bases align to TRBD2. Germline V gene data show CDR1 as MNHEY and CDR2 as SMNVEV (reference sequence). The V and J ends lost 5 bases and 0 bases, in that order; junction bases with no gene match: 1. This CDR3 is built from 15 residues. CDR3 amino acids: CASSPSGSSYNEQFF. DNA for the CDR3: TGTGCCAGCAGTCCTAGCGGGAGCTCCTACAATGAGCAGTTCTTC.

This sequence joins TRBV28 and TRBJ1-2; D is possibly TRBD1 (5 bases). Germline V gene data show CDR1 as MDHEN and CDR2 as SYDVKM. The CDR3 contains 13 residues. Trimming pared 2 bases from V and 2 bases from J, leaving 6 bases between. CDR3 sequence (DNA): TGTGCCAGCAGTTTAGACAGAAACTATGGCTACACCTTC. Its translation is CASSLDRNYGYTF.

This chain uses TRBV12-5 with TRBJ2-2, with D possibly being TRBD1 (5 bases). CDR1 and CDR2 from the germline V gene are LGHNT and FRNRAP. The CDR3 spans 13 residues. Trimming cost V 3 bases and J 6 bases, with 8 bases left between them. Written as DNA, the CDR3 is TGTGCTAGTGGTTTACAGGTGTCCGGGGAGCTGTTTTTT. Protein sequence: CASGLQVSGELFF.

This chain uses TRBV6-4 with TRBJ1-2; 7 bases match TRBD1. The CDR3 contains 15 residues. Germline CDR1 reads MRHNA; CDR2 reads SNTAGT. Trimming cost V 6 bases and J 6 bases; bases outside gene matches: 13. The CDR3 coding sequence is TGTGCCAGCAGGAAGGGGGCTACAGGGAGCGATGGCTACACCTTC. This gives the protein CASRKGATGSDGYTF.

This clone was found a few times. The chain employs TRBV5-1 and TRBJ2-3; 7 nucleotides agree with TRBD1. This CDR3 is 14 amino acids long. V shed 0 bases and J 3 bases; nucleotides not matched to a gene: 1. Germline V gene lookup returns CDR1 SGHRS and CDR2 YFSETQ. CDR3 sequence reads: CASSLETGTDTQYF. The CDR3 DNA sequence: TGCGCCAGCAGCTTGGAGACAGGGACAGATACGCAGTATTTT.

J is TRBJ2-1 and V is TRBV19, with no clear D. Deletions cut 6 bases from V and 3 bases from J, with 12 bases between. Germline loops: CDR1 LNHDA, CDR2 SQIVND (reference sequence). This CDR3 has 14 residues. The CDR3: CASSPRGSYNEQFF. The DNA of the CDR3 is TGTGCCAGTAGCCCCCGAGGCAGCTACAATGAGCAGTTCTTC.

The gene calls are TRBV27 and TRBJ1-6; D is undetermined. CDR3 length: 16 amino acids. V lost 6 bases and J 0 bases, leaving 12 bases between the germline ends. CDR1 and CDR2 (germline): MNHEY, SMNVEV (reference sequence). The CDR3 loop reads CASRNPGSSYNSPLHF. The DNA for the CDR3 is TGTGCCAGCAGGAACCCCGGGAGCTCCTATAATTCACCCCTCCACTTT.

The chain links TRBV5-1 to TRBJ1-1, with 8 bases lining up with TRBD1. The germline CDR1 and CDR2 sequences are SGHRS and YFSETQ. After removal of 4 bases from V and 2 bases from J, the junction contained 4 bases not matched to a gene. The CDR3 extends over 14 amino acids. CDR3 region: CASSSSGGNTEAFF. In DNA form, the CDR3 reads TGCGCCAGCAGCAGCTCAGGGGGCAACACTGAAGCTTTCTTT.

The CDR3 sequence: CASSVSPGFGDSPLHF. For the CDR3, the DNA is TGTGCCAGCAGCGTCTCTCCGGGTTTCGGGGATTCACCCCTCCACTTT. J is TRBJ1-6 and V is TRBV9, with unresolved D. This CDR3 region has 16 residues. With 2 bases removed from V and 8 bases from J, the gap between germline ends came to 17 bases. Germline V gene data show CDR1 as SGDLS and CDR2 as YYNGEE.

This clone appeared a few times. The CDR3 nucleotides read TGCGCCAGCAGCTTAGCCCCGGGACACAAGGCTTTCTTT. Translated, it gives CASSLAPGHKAFF. This chain connects TRBV5-1 to TRBJ1-1, with D tentatively TRBD1 (6 bases). Germline V gives CDR1 SGHRS, CDR2 YFSETQ. V lost 2 bases to trimming and J lost 11 bases, with 16 bases between them. The CDR3 is 13 residues long.

Of note for this clone: At one end, the junction sequence differs from germline, possibly due to a read error. The V gene is TRBV6-5, the J gene TRBJ1-6; no firm D call. The CDR3 contains 14 residues. Looked up from germline, CDR1 is MNHEY and CDR2 is SVGAGI. The CDR3, as DNA: TGTGCCAGCAGTTACTCGGCAGTAAATTCACCCCTCTACTTT. This gives the protein CASSYSAVNSPLYF.

Only one count was recorded for this clone. The rearrangement joins TRBV27 to TRBJ2-1, with TRBD2 matching 7 bases. Germline trimming cut 7 bases from V and 0 bases from J; bases unmatched to any gene: 15. The CDR3 consists of 18 residues. Germline V gives CDR1 MNHEY, CDR2 SMNVEV (reference sequence). The CDR3 DNA sequence: TGTGCCAGCATCCCCGTCGCGGGAGCAATCAGCTCCTACAATGAGCAGTTCTTC. The encoded protein is CASIPVAGAISSYNEQFF.

This clone was seen more than once but under ten times. V gene TRBV6-6 combines with J gene TRBJ1-2, with D possibly being TRBD1 (6 bases). The V end was cut by 7 bases, the J end by 5 bases, with 14 bases between. Germline CDR1 is MNHNY and CDR2 is SVGAGI (reference sequence). There are 13 residues in the CDR3. The CDR3 loop is CASIPDRPYGYTF. CDR3 nucleotides: TGTGCCAGCATCCCCGACAGGCCTTATGGCTACACCTTC.

V gene TRBV6-1 combines with J gene TRBJ1-5; D perhaps matches TRBD1 (6 bases). Per germline, CDR1 MNHNS and CDR2 SASEGT. The length of the CDR3 is 13 residues. Between the trimmed V and J ends, which lost 3 bases and 5 bases, there was a span of 8 bases. CDR3 nucleotides: TGTGCCAGCAGTGACAGGGGTCATCAGCCCCAGCATTTT. Its protein is CASSDRGHQPQHF.

This clone came up once. The chain has TRBV29-1 and TRBJ2-1; tentatively, D is TRBD2 (5 bases). Trimming stripped 0 bases from V and 0 bases from J, with 12 bases between. This CDR3 is built from 16 residues. Per germline, CDR1 SQVTM and CDR2 ANQGSEA. The CDR3 nucleotides are TGCAGCGTTGAAGATGTTGGCGGGCGCTCCTACAATGAGCAGTTCTTC. It yields the protein CSVEDVGGRSYNEQFF.

For the CDR3, the DNA is TGCGCCAGCAGCTTGGCGGACAGTAGCTCTGGAAACACCATATATTTT. This gives the protein CASSLADSSSGNTIYF. The chain joins TRBV5-1 to TRBJ1-3, with D perhaps matching TRBD1 (6 bases). Germline CDR1 is SGHRS and CDR2 is YFSETQ. The germline V and J ends were trimmed by 0 bases and 0 bases, with 10 bases remaining between them. There are 16 residues in the CDR3. Drawing the rest from reference TRBV5-1 and TRBJ1-3, the complete variable domain is KAGVTQTPRYLIKTRGQQVTLSCSPISGHRSVSWYQQTPGQGLQFLFEYFSETQRNKGNFPGRFSGRQFSNSRSEMNVSTLELGDSALYLCASSLADSSSGNTIYFGEGSWLTVV.

This chain joins TRBV5-1 and TRBJ2-5; 8 bases align to TRBD1. V dropped 4 bases and J dropped 13; count of bases not matched to a gene: 9. The CDR3 is 12 residues long. Germline CDR1 and CDR2: SGHRS and YFSETQ. The CDR3 DNA reads as TGCGCCAGCAGCCCCACGGGACAGGTGGGGTACTTC. This encodes CASSPTGQVGYF.

The V call is TRBV10-3, the J call TRBJ2-1, with TRBD2 identical over 16 bases. CDR3 size: 16 residues. The germline V gene encodes CDR1 ENHRY and CDR2 SYGVKD. V was clipped by 6 bases and J by 6 bases; unmatched bases: 5. The DNA of the CDR3 is TGTGCCATCAGGGGGACTAGCGGGAGGGGAGGCAATGAGCAGTTCTTC. This sequence encodes CAIRGTSGRGGNEQFF.

This clone was recorded a few times. The V call is TRBV5-8, the J call TRBJ1-6; D is perhaps TRBD1 (5 bases). Trimming stripped 2 bases from V and 8 bases from J, with 17 bases between. This CDR3 contains 16 residues. Germline values: CDR1 SGHTS, CDR2 YDEGEE. Here the CDR3 DNA reads TGTGCCAGCAGCTTTCCGTCGGACATGGGGTATTCACCCCTCCACTTT. Translated: CASSFPSDMGYSPLHF.

The V and J genes are TRBV21-1 and TRBJ2-7; the DNA was not used to check the table's D call, TRBD2. TRBV21-1 is assigned pseudogene status. The CDR3 loop spans 16 amino acids. The CDR3 protein is CAIGLAEGGRAYEQYF. The CDR3 DNA reads TGTGCCATAGGACTAGCGGAGGGGGGGAGAGCCTACGAGCAGTACTTC.

This sequence joins TRBV29-1 and TRBJ2-7, with D possibly TRBD2 on 5 matching bases. The ends were cut back, 6 bases at V and 4 bases at J, with 13 bases in the middle. Germline V gene sequence: CDR1 SQVTM, CDR2 ANQGSEA. The CDR3 has 12 residues. CDR3 in DNA: TGCAGCGTGCCTGGGCTAGCTTACGAGCAGTACTTC. Its translation is CSVPGLAYEQYF.

The rearrangement links TRBV29-1 to TRBJ1-5, with D perhaps matching TRBD1 (5 bases). V was shortened by 4 bases and J by 0 bases, with 7 bases between the two germline ends. This CDR3 is 13 amino acids long. Per germline, CDR1 SQVTM and CDR2 ANQGSEA. The CDR3 here is CSVGRDSNQPQHF. The CDR3 nucleotides read TGCAGCGTTGGCAGGGATAGCAATCAGCCCCAGCATTTT.

Remarks on this clone: The junction differs from germline at one of its ends, possibly a read error. The CDR3 loop reads CASSIGVQSSYEQYF. CDR3 DNA sequence: TGTGCCAGCAGCATAGGAGTACAGAGCTCCTACGAGCAGTACTTC. The chain employs TRBV13 and TRBJ2-7; D remains unclear. Germline V lookup: CDR1 PRHDT, CDR2 FYEKMQ (reference sequence). The CDR3 has 15 residues.

This clone was seen a single time. This chain links TRBV19 with TRBJ2-7; 9 bases map to TRBD1. The CDR3 length is 15 residues. The V gene's germline CDR1 is LNHDA and CDR2 SQIVND (reference sequence). V was pared by 4 bases and J by 3 bases, with 7 bases of the junction left unmatched. The CDR3 DNA follows: TGTGCCAGTAGTACGGACAGGGGCACCCTCTACGAGCAGTACTTC. Encoded protein: CASSTDRGTLYEQYF.

The J gene is TRBJ2-2, the V gene TRBV7-3; 8 nucleotides align to TRBD1. This CDR3 comprises 16 residues. Germline V CDR1 and CDR2: SGHTA, FQGTGA. Trimming at V came to 5 bases and at J to 9 bases, leaving 14 bases not matched to a gene. The CDR3 loop is CASSPKSSTGGRELFF. CDR3 sequence (DNA): TGTGCCAGCAGCCCAAAGTCTTCTACAGGGGGTAGGGAGCTGTTTTTT.

The chain links TRBV10-3 to TRBJ2-1; TRBD2 aligns across 11 bases. The CDR3 extends over 14 amino acids. J lost 4 bases, V lost 7 bases, and 3 bases had no gene match. Germline V gives CDR1 ENHRY, CDR2 SYGVKD. The CDR3 protein is CAIKTSGDYNEQFF. As DNA, the CDR3 is TGTGCCATCAAGACTAGCGGGGATTACAATGAGCAGTTCTTC.

This clone was observed once. The rearrangement links TRBV7-9 to TRBJ1-1; TRBD1 matches at 8 bases. In germline, CDR1 is SEHNR, CDR2 FQNEAQ (reference sequence). There are 15 residues in the CDR3. V lost 5 bases and J lost 0; bases outside the gene matches: 5. The CDR3 coding sequence is TGTGCCAGCAGCGGACGGACAGGGATGAACACTGAAGCTTTCTTT. Translated, it gives CASSGRTGMNTEAFF.

The V call is TRBV10-3, the J call TRBJ2-7; D possibly corresponds to TRBD1 (5 bases). The V gene lost 6 bases and the J gene lost 3 bases, with 6 bases spanning the gap. CDR1 ENHRY and CDR2 SYGVKD come from the germline V gene. CDR3 length: 11 amino acids. The CDR3 coding sequence is TGTGCCATCAGCCAGGGCTACGAGCAGTACTTC. Amino acid sequence: CAISQGYEQYF.

The chain links TRBV11-1 to TRBJ2-2, with 10 bases aligning to TRBD1. J was trimmed by 6 bases and V by 6 bases; bases with no gene match: 7. Germline V gene lookup returns CDR1 SGHAT and CDR2 FQDESV (reference sequence). The CDR3 sequence is 15 residues long. This CDR3 is CASSSGTGVAGELFF. CDR3 sequence (DNA): TGTGCCAGCAGTTCCGGGACAGGGGTGGCCGGGGAGCTGTTTTTT. Supplemented by reference TRBV11-1 and TRBJ2-2, the full variable domain reads EAEVAQSPRYKITEKSQAVAFWCDPISGHATLYWYRQILGQGPELLVQFQDESVVDDSQLPKDRFSAERLKGVDSTLKIQPAELGDSAMYLCASSSGTGVAGELFFGEGSRLTVL.